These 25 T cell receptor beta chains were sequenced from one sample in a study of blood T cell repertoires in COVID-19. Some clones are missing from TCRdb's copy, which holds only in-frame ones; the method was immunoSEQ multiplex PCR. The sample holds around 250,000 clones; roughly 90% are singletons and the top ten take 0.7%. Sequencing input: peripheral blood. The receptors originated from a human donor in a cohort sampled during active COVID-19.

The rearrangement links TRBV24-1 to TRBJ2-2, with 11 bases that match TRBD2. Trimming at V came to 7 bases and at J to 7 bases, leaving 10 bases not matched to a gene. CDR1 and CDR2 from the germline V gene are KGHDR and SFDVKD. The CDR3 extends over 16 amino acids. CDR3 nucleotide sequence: TGTGCCACCAGCCCCGGGACTAGCGGAGTGGGCGGGGAGCTGTTTTTT. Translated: CATSPGTSGVGGELFF.

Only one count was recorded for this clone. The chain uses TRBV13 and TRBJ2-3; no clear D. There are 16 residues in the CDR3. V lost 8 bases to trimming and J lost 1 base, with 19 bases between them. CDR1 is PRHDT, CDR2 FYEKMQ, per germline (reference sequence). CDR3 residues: CASGEIQVAGTDTQYF. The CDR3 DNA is TGTGCCAGCGGAGAGATTCAAGTCGCGGGCACAGATACGCAGTATTTT. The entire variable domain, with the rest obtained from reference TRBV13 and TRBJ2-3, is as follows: AAGVIQSPRHLIKEKRETATLKCYPIPRHDTVYWYQQGPGQDPQFLISFYEKMQSDKGSIPDRFSAQQFSDYHSELNMSSLELGDSALYFCASGEIQVAGTDTQYFGPGTRLTVL.

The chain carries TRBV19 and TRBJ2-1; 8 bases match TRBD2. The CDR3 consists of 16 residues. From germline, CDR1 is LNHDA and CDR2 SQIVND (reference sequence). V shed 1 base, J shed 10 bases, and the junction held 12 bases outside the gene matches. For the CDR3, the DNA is TGTGCCAGTAGTATAGGAGTTAGCGGGACCCCATTCGAGCAGTTCTTC. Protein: CASSIGVSGTPFEQFF.

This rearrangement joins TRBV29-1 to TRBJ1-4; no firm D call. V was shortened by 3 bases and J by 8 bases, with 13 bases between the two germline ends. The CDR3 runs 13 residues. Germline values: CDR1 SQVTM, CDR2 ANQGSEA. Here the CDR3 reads CSVEGGNREKLFF. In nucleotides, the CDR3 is TGCAGCGTTGAGGGCGGGAACCGGGAAAAACTGTTTTTT. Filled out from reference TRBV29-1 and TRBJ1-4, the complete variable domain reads SAVISQKPSRDICQRGTSLTIQCQVDSQVTMMFWYRQQPGQSLTLIATANQGSEATYESGFVIDKFPISRPNLTFSTLTVSNMSPEDSSIYLCSVEGGNREKLFFGSGTQLSVL.

CDR3 coding DNA: TGTGCCAGCAGCGTAGCAGGGGATGGGTATGGCTACACCTTC. Amino acids: CASSVAGDGYGYTF. This chain joins TRBV9 and TRBJ1-2; TRBD1 is a possible D gene (6 bases). The CDR3 runs 14 residues. Trimming stripped 0 bases from V and 5 bases from J, with 11 bases between. The germline V gene has CDR1 SGDLS and CDR2 YYNGEE. Full variable domain (remainder filled in from reference TRBV9 and TRBJ1-2): DSGVTQTPKHLITATGQRVTLRCSPRSGDLSVYWYQQSLDQGLQFLIQYYNGEERAKGNILERFSAQQFPDLHSELNLSSLELGDSALYFCASSVAGDGYGYTFGSGTRLTVV.

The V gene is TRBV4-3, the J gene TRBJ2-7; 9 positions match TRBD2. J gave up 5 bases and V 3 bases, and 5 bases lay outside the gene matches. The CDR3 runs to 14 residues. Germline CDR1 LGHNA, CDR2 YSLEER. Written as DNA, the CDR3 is TGCGCCAGCAGCCATAGCGGGAGAGGACACGAGCAGTACTTC. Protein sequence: CASSHSGRGHEQYF.

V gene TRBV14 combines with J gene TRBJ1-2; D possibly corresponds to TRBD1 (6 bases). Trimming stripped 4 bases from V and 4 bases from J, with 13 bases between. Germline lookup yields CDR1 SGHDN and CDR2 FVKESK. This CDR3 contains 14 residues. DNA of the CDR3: TGTGCCAGCAGCCCCGGACAGACTATCTATGGCTACACCTTC. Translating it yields CASSPGQTIYGYTF.

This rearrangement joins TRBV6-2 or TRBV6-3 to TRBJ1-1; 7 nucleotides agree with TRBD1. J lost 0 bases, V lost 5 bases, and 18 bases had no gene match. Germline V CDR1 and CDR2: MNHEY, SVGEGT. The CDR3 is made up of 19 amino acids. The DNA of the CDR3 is TGTGCCAGCAGTGCTACAGGGGCCCAATTTTTCTCGGTGAACACTGAAGCTTTCTTT. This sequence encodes CASSATGAQFFSVNTEAFF.

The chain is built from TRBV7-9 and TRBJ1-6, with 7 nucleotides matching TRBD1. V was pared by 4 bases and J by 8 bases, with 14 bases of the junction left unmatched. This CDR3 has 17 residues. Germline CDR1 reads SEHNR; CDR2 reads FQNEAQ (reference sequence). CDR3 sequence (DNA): TGTGCCAGCAGCTCCCCTAAGGACAGGAGTCCATATTCACCCCTCCACTTT. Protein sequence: CASSSPKDRSPYSPLHF. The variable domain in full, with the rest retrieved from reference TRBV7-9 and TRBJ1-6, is DTGVSQNPRHKITKRGQNVTFRCDPISEHNRLYWYRQTLGQGPEFLTYFQNEAQLEKSRLLSDRFSAERPKGSFSTLEIQRTEQGDSAMYLCASSSPKDRSPYSPLHFGNGTRLTVT.

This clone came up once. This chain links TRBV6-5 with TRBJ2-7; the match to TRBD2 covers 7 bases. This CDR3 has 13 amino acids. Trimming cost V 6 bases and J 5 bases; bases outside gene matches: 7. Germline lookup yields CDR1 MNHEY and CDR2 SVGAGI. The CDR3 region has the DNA TGTGCCAGCAGGACGTCAGGGAGGGACGAGCAGTACTTC. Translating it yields CASRTSGRDEQYF.

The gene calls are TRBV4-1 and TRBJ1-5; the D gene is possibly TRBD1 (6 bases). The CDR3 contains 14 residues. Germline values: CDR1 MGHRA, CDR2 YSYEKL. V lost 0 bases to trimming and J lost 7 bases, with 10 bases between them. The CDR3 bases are TGCGCCAGCAGCCAAGATGAAGGGGGACAGCCCCAGCATTTT. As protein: CASSQDEGGQPQHF.

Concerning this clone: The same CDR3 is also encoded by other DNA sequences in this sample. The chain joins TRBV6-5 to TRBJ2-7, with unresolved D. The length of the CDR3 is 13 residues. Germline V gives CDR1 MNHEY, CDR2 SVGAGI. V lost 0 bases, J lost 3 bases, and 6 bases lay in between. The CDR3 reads CASSYSNSYEQYF. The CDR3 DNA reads TGTGCCAGCAGTTACTCGAACAGCTACGAGCAGTACTTC.

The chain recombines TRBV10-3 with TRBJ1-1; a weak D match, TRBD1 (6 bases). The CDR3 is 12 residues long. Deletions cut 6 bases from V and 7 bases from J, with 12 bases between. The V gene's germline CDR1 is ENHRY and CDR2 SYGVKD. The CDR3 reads CAIRGGAGEAFF. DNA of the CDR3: TGTGCCATCAGGGGGGGGGCAGGTGAAGCTTTCTTT.

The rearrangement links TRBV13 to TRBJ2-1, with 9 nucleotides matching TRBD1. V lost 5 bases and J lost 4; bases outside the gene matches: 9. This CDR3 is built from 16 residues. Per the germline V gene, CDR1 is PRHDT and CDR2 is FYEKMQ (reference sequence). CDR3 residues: CASSTGTGRSYNEQFF. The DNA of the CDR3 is TGTGCCAGCAGCACCGGGACAGGGAGGTCGTACAATGAGCAGTTCTTC.

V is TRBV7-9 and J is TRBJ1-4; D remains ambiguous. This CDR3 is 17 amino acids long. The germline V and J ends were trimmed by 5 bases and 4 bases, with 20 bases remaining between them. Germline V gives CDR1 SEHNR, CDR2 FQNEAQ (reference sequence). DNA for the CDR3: TGTGCCAGCAGCCCAAGGGTCCGGGAGAAGGGTAATGAAAAACTGTTTTTT. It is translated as CASSPRVREKGNEKLFF.

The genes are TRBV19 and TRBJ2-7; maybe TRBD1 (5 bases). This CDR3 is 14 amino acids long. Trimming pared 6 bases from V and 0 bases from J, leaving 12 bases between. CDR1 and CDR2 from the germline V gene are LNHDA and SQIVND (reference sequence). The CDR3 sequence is CASSVDTFSYEQYF. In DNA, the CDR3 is TGTGCCAGTAGCGTGGACACCTTCTCCTACGAGCAGTACTTC.

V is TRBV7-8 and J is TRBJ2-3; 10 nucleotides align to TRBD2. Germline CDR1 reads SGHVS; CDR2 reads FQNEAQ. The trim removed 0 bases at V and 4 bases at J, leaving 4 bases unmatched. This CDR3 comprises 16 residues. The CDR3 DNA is TGTGCCAGCAGCTTAGCGCGTCTAGCGGGGGCAGATACGCAGTATTTT. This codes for CASSLARLAGADTQYF.

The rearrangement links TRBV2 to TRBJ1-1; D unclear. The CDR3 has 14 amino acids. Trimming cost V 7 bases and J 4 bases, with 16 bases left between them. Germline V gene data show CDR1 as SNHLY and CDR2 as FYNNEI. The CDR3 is CASIQSSSFTEAFF. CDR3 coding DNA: TGTGCCAGCATCCAATCGAGCTCTTTCACTGAAGCTTTCTTT.

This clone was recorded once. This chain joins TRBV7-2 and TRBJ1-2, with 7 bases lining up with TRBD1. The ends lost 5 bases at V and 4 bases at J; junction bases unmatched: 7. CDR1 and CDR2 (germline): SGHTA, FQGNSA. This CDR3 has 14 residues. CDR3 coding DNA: TGTGCCAGCAGCCGCGCGGGACAGATCTATGGCTACACCTTC. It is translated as CASSRAGQIYGYTF.

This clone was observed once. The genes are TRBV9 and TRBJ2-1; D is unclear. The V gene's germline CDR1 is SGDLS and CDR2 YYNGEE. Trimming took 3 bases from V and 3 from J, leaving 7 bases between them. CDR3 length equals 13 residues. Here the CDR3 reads CASSGRSYNEQFF. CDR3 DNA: TGTGCCAGCAGCGGGCGGAGCTACAATGAGCAGTTCTTC. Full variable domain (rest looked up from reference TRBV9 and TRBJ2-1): DSGVTQTPKHLITATGQRVTLRCSPRSGDLSVYWYQQSLDQGLQFLIQYYNGEERAKGNILERFSAQQFPDLHSELNLSSLELGDSALYFCASSGRSYNEQFFGPGTRLTVL.

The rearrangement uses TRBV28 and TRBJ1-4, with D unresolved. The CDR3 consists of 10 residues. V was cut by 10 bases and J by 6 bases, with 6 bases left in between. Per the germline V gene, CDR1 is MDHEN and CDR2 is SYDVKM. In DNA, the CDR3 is TGTGCCACCGCGTATGAAAAACTGTTTTTT. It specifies CATAYEKLFF.

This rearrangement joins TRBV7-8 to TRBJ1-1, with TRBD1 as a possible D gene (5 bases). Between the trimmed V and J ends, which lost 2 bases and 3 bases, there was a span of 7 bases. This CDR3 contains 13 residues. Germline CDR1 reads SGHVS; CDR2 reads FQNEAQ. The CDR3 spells CASSLRGYTEAFF. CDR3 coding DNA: TGTGCCAGCAGCTTACGGGGGTACACTGAAGCTTTCTTT. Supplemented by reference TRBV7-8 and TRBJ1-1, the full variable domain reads GAGVSQSPRYKVAKRGQDVALRCDPISGHVSLFWYQQALGQGPEFLTYFQNEAQLDKSGLPSDRFFAERPEGSVSTLKIQRTQQEDSAVYLCASSLRGYTEAFFGQGTRLTVV.

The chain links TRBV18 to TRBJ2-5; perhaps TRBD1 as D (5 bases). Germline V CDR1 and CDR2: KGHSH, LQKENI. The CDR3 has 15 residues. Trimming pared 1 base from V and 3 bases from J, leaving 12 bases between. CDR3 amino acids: CASSPRQGIKETQYF. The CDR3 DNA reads TGTGCCAGCTCACCACGCCAGGGTATTAAAGAGACCCAGTACTTC.

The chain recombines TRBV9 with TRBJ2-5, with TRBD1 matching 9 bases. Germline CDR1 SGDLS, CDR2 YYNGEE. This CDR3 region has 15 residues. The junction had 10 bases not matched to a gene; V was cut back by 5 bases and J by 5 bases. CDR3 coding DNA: TGTGCCAGCAGGAAGGGGACAGGGCGCTGGGAGACCCAGTACTTC. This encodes CASRKGTGRWETQYF.

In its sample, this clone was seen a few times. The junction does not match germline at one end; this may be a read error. DNA for the CDR3: TGTGCTAGCAGCCCCTCCTCAGGGACTCGGAATTCACCCCTCCACTTT. Amino acids: CASSPSSGTRNSPLHF. This chain joins TRBV7-7 and TRBJ1-6; TRBD1 might be the D (5 bases). Germline loops: CDR1 SSHAT, CDR2 FNYEAQ (reference sequence). The CDR3 consists of 16 residues.